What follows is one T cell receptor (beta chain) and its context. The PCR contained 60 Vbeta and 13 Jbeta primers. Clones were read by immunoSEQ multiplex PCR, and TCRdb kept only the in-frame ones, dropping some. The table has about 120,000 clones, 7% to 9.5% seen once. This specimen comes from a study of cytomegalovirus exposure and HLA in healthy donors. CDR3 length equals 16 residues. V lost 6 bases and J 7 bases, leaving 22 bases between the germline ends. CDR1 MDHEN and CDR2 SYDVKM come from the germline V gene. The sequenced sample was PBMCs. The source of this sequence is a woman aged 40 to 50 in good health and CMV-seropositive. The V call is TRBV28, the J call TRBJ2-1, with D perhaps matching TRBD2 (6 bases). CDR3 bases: TGTGCCAGCAGATCTCCGGGACTCAAAGGGTTGAATGAGCAGTTCTTC. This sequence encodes CASRSPGLKGLNEQFF. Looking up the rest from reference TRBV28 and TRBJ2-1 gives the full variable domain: DVKVTQSSRYLVKRTGEKVFLECVQDMDHENMFWYRQDPGLGLRLIYFSYDVKMKEKGDIPEGYSVSREKKERFSLILESASTNQTSMYLCASRSPGLKGLNEQFFGPGTRLTVL.